A single sample is the source of the 30 T cell receptor beta chains below, sequenced in a study of cytomegalovirus exposure and HLA in healthy donors. PCR primers comprised 60 Vbeta and 13 Jbeta primers. Sequencing was performed with immunoSEQ multiplex PCR; in TCRdb, only in-frame clones are kept and a portion is missing. This table holds roughly 120,000 clones, less than 85% found once. The sample comprised PBMCs. These receptors all come from a man aged 50-59 years in good health and CMV-seropositive.

In this sample, this clone is medium-sized. This chain connects TRBV6-1 to TRBJ2-1; possible D gene TRBD2, 6 bases. The germline CDR1 and CDR2 sequences are MNHNS and SASEGT. This CDR3 has 14 amino acids. V was cut by 8 bases and J by 7 bases, with 18 bases left in between. The CDR3 region has the DNA TGTGCCAGCGAGGCCCGGGGGATGGGGAATGAGCAGTTCTTC. Its translation: CASEARGMGNEQFF.

The rearrangement uses TRBV11-3 and TRBJ1-1, with D tentatively TRBD1 (5 bases). CDR3 size: 16 residues. In germline, CDR1 is SGHNT, CDR2 YENEEA. V was clipped by 1 base and J by 3 bases, with 15 bases between them. As DNA, the CDR3 is TGTGCCAGCAGCTTAGGGGTAGGGGCTGGGGACACTGAAGCTTTCTTT. It yields the protein CASSLGVGAGDTEAFF.

The chain is built from TRBV19 and TRBJ1-5; 9 bases are shared with TRBD1. This CDR3 is built from 15 residues. The V gene's germline CDR1 is LNHDA and CDR2 SQIVND (reference sequence). Germline trimming cut 5 bases from V and 2 bases from J; bases unmatched to any gene: 4. Written as DNA, the CDR3 is TGTGCCAGTAGTCGCCGGGACAGGGGCAATCAGCCCCAGCATTTT. The encoded protein is CASSRRDRGNQPQHF.

This clone was seen only a few times. The junction departs from the called germline gene at one end, perhaps through a read error. The chain joins TRBV7-2 to TRBJ2-1, with 9 bases that match TRBD1. Germline CDR1 SGHTA, CDR2 FQGNSA. The CDR3 is made up of 15 amino acids. CDR3 sequence reads: CASSLARDRAGRELF. The CDR3 nucleotides read TGTGCCAGCAGCTTAGCGAGGGACAGGGCAGGCCGCGAACTCTTC.

The gene calls are TRBV2 and TRBJ1-2, with a weak D call TRBD1 (6 bases). The CDR3 is 13 residues long. Trimming left V 1 base short and J 8 bases short, with 11 bases between. The V gene's germline CDR1 is SNHLY and CDR2 FYNNEI. The CDR3 here is CASSEGTGRGYTF. The DNA of the CDR3 is TGTGCCAGCAGTGAAGGTACAGGGCGGGGCTACACCTTC.

This clone has more than one count but fewer than ten. The chain is built from TRBV2 and TRBJ2-7; 8 bases fit TRBD1. Germline CDR1 is SNHLY and CDR2 is FYNNEI. J gave up 2 bases and V 8 bases, and 8 bases lay outside the gene matches. The length of the CDR3 is 14 residues. CDR3: CASLGAGGPYEQYF. Written as DNA, the CDR3 is TGTGCCAGCCTAGGAGCAGGGGGCCCCTACGAGCAGTACTTC.

The chain employs TRBV11-3 and TRBJ2-7; TRBD2 aligns across 9 bases. Trimming cost V 5 bases and J 1 base; bases outside gene matches: 21. In germline, CDR1 is SGHNT, CDR2 YENEEA. The CDR3 is 20 residues long. The CDR3 DNA reads as TGTGCCAGCAGCCTTTATCTCGGTGGTAGCGGGGGCCGTCAGTCCTACGAGCAGTACTTC. This gives the protein CASSLYLGGSGGRQSYEQYF.

The chain carries TRBV7-7 and TRBJ2-1; D is possibly TRBD2 (5 bases). V shed 3 bases and J shed 3 bases, with 12 bases lying between them. The CDR3 runs 15 residues. Germline CDR1 and CDR2: SSHAT and FNYEAQ (reference sequence). This CDR3 reads CASSFRSGLYNEQFF. In DNA form, the CDR3 reads TGTGCCAGCAGCTTTAGGTCAGGACTCTACAATGAGCAGTTCTTC.

The J gene is TRBJ2-1, the V gene TRBV7-2; 14 bases match TRBD2. The CDR3 contains 15 residues. Germline CDR1 is SGHTA and CDR2 is FQGNSA. After removal of 8 bases from V and 10 bases from J, the junction contained 10 bases not matched to a gene. The CDR3: CASGRTSGRYGEQFF. The DNA of the CDR3 is TGTGCCAGCGGACGGACTAGCGGGAGGTATGGGGAGCAGTTCTTC.

The V call is TRBV6-5, the J call TRBJ2-4, with D tentatively TRBD1 (5 bases). V dropped 6 bases and J dropped 0 bases, with 12 bases sitting between them. CDR3 size: 15 residues. CDR1 is MNHEY, CDR2 SVGAGI, per germline. In DNA form, the CDR3 reads TGTGCCAGCAGCCTGGGGCGCGGAGCCAAAAACATTCAGTACTTC. It yields the protein CASSLGRGAKNIQYF.

Remarks on this clone: This specimen includes other DNA sequences encoding the same CDR3. J is TRBJ2-1 and V is TRBV5-6, with D maybe TRBD1 (6 bases). CDR1 is SGHDT, CDR2 YYEEEE, per germline. The ends were cut back, 4 bases at V and 7 bases at J, with 18 bases in the middle. The CDR3 loop spans 15 amino acids. The CDR3 loop reads CASSVQGRGYNEQFF. In DNA, the CDR3 is TGTGCCAGCAGCGTACAGGGAAGGGGTTATAATGAGCAGTTCTTC.

The table lists this clone with a few counts. This chain uses TRBV2 with TRBJ1-5; 9 bases line up with TRBD1. Per the germline V gene, CDR1 is SNHLY and CDR2 is FYNNEI. This CDR3 region has 14 residues. V lost 6 bases and J lost 7; bases outside the gene matches: 7. The chain's CDR3 is CASRYTGGGQPQHF. The CDR3 bases are TGTGCCAGCAGGTATACAGGGGGCGGACAGCCCCAGCATTTT.

The chain employs TRBV14 and TRBJ2-7; 13 bases line up with TRBD2. The CDR3 runs 15 residues. Germline assignment: CDR1 SGHDN and CDR2 FVKESK. The trim removed 5 bases at V and 4 bases at J, leaving 5 bases unmatched. Here the CDR3 DNA reads TGTGCCAGCAGCGCAGGACTAGCGGGAGAGTACGAGCAGTACTTC. Its translation: CASSAGLAGEYEQYF. Looking up the rest from reference TRBV14 and TRBJ2-7 gives the full variable domain: EAGVTQFPSHSVIEKGQTVTLRCDPISGHDNLYWYRRVMGKEIKFLLHFVKESKQDESGMPNNRFLAERTGGTYSTLKVQPAELEDSGVYFCASSAGLAGEYEQYFGPGTRLTVT.

V and J are TRBV6-1 and TRBJ2-7, with D possibly being TRBD2 (6 bases). The V gene's germline CDR1 is MNHNS and CDR2 SASEGT. V lost 7 bases and J lost 1, with 14 bases in between. The CDR3 consists of 14 residues. The CDR3 sequence is CASTRGSGSYEQYF. The CDR3 DNA follows: TGTGCCAGCACTCGGGGTAGCGGTTCCTACGAGCAGTACTTC.

The chain is built from TRBV7-2 and TRBJ2-3; 10 bases are shared with TRBD2. Germline-derived CDR1 and CDR2 are SGHTA and FQGNSA. J lost 5 bases, V lost 5 bases, and 7 bases had no gene match. The CDR3 is made up of 15 amino acids. The CDR3 spells CASSLGLAIRDTQYF. The CDR3 DNA follows: TGTGCCAGCAGCCTGGGACTAGCGATCCGAGATACGCAGTATTTT.

The chain is built from TRBV2 and TRBJ2-7; the D gene is possibly TRBD1 (6 bases). Germline V gives CDR1 SNHLY, CDR2 FYNNEI. This CDR3 comprises 16 residues. Trimming stripped 4 bases from V and 3 bases from J, with 19 bases between. The CDR3 nucleotides read TGTGCCAGCAGTGGCCGGGACACCCTCAATAACTACGAGCAGTACTTC. It translates to CASSGRDTLNNYEQYF.

This chain uses TRBV7-8 with TRBJ2-5; 12 nucleotides agree with TRBD1. The end of the DNA is better explained by TRBJ2-7, so the J call may be wrong. CDR1 is SGHVS and CDR2 is FQNEAQ in the germline V gene. This CDR3 is built from 15 residues. The CDR3, as DNA: TGTGCCAGCAGCTCCCGGGACAGGGGGCGAGTCGAGCAGTACTTC. Protein sequence: CASSSRDRGRVEQYF.

This chain links TRBV6-5 with TRBJ2-7, with 10 nucleotides matching TRBD1. Germline values: CDR1 MNHEY, CDR2 SVGAGI. The CDR3 loop spans 14 amino acids. V shed 10 bases and J 6 bases; nucleotides not matched to a gene: 12. Written as DNA, the CDR3 is TGTGCCACCACCCGGGGACAGGGGTTAGCCGAGCAGTACTTC. Translated, it gives CATTRGQGLAEQYF.

This chain links TRBV6-5 with TRBJ2-7; weak D call: TRBD1 (5 bases). Trimming shortened V by 0 bases and J by 5 bases, and 11 bases separated the two germline ends. This CDR3 is 14 amino acids long. The germline CDR1 and CDR2 sequences are MNHEY and SVGAGI. The DNA of the CDR3 is TGTGCCAGCAGTTACTCTGGCCAGGGTAACGAGCAGTACTTC. Translated: CASSYSGQGNEQYF.

The chain employs TRBV6-1 and TRBJ1-1; TRBD1 aligns across 9 bases. The length of the CDR3 is 12 residues. V lost 2 bases and J lost 11; bases outside the gene matches: 3. The germline V gene has CDR1 MNHNS and CDR2 SASEGT. This CDR3 reads CASSETGGEAFF. As DNA, the CDR3 is TGTGCCAGCAGTGAAACAGGGGGCGAGGCTTTCTTT.

The V and J genes are TRBV4-2 and TRBJ1-5, with 10 bases that match TRBD1. Germline V lookup: CDR1 LGHNA, CDR2 YNFKEQ. V lost 3 bases and J lost 7; bases outside the gene matches: 6. The CDR3 has 15 residues. CDR3 sequence: CASSQGGQGDQPQHF. The CDR3 DNA is TGTGCCAGCAGCCAGGGAGGACAGGGGGACCAGCCCCAGCATTTT.

The V gene is TRBV28, the J gene TRBJ2-3; TRBD1 is a possible D gene (6 bases). CDR3 length equals 16 residues. From germline, CDR1 is MDHEN and CDR2 SYDVKM. Between the trimmed V and J ends, which lost 3 bases and 0 bases, there was a span of 13 bases. CDR3 sequence: CASSFSGGASTDTQYF. DNA of the CDR3: TGTGCCAGCAGTTTTTCTGGGGGCGCTAGCACAGATACGCAGTATTTT.

This chain uses TRBV7-9 with TRBJ1-1; 8 nucleotides agree with TRBD1. Trimming removed 3 bases from V and 4 bases from J; junction bases left unmatched: 4. CDR3 length equals 14 residues. Looked up from germline, CDR1 is SEHNR and CDR2 is FQNEAQ (reference sequence). The CDR3 region is CASSLTGASTEAFF. The DNA of the CDR3 is TGTGCCAGCAGCTTGACAGGGGCCAGCACTGAAGCTTTCTTT.

Comments on this clone: One end of the junction varies from germline; a read error may be responsible. V and J are TRBV18 and TRBJ2-7; D is possibly TRBD1 (5 bases). The germline V gene encodes CDR1 KGHSH and CDR2 LQKENI. The length of the CDR3 is 14 residues. CDR3 sequence reads: CASSPPDSSYEQYF. Written as DNA, the CDR3 is TGTGCCAGCTCACCCCCCGACAGTTCCTACGAGCAGTATTTC.

As to this clone: The sample carries other DNA sequences with the same CDR3. This chain joins TRBV19 and TRBJ1-5; D possibly corresponds to TRBD1 (6 bases). The germline V and J ends were trimmed by 3 bases and 3 bases, with 9 bases remaining between them. CDR1 LNHDA and CDR2 SQIVND come from the germline V gene (reference sequence). This CDR3 is 14 amino acids long. The CDR3 DNA is TGTGCCAGTAGTATTAGGGACACCAATCAGCCCCAGCATTTT. Amino acid sequence: CASSIRDTNQPQHF.

This clone is a singleton in its sample. This chain uses TRBV28 with TRBJ1-2; 7 nucleotides agree with TRBD1. Trimming cost V 6 bases and J 5 bases; bases outside gene matches: 6. The CDR3 totals 13 residues. From germline, CDR1 is MDHEN and CDR2 SYDVKM. CDR3 residues: CASSPTGIYGYTF. The CDR3 DNA is TGTGCCAGCAGCCCGACAGGGATTTATGGCTACACCTTC.

The CDR3 DNA reads as TGCAGCGTTCGGCAGGCAGCGGGCGAGACCCAGTACTTC. Residues: CSVRQAAGETQYF. V and J are TRBV29-1 and TRBJ2-5, with a tentative D call TRBD2 (6 bases). The V end lost 5 bases, the J end lost 5 bases, and 15 bases lay between the germline ends. This CDR3 is built from 13 residues. CDR1 is SQVTM, CDR2 ANQGSEA, per germline.

This clone was detected once. The chain recombines TRBV5-1 with TRBJ1-1; D gene uncertain. CDR1 is SGHRS, CDR2 YFSETQ, per germline. CDR3 length: 13 residues. Between the trimmed V and J ends, which lost 0 bases and 6 bases, there was a span of 9 bases. The CDR3 loop reads CASSLAYLSEAFF. In DNA, the CDR3 is TGCGCCAGCAGCTTGGCCTATCTCTCTGAAGCTTTCTTT.

This clone was counted only a few times. The V and J genes are TRBV5-6 and TRBJ1-4; weak D call: TRBD1 (6 bases). CDR1 is SGHDT, CDR2 YYEEEE, per germline. The CDR3 contains 17 residues. The germline V and J ends were trimmed by 0 bases and 5 bases, with 17 bases remaining between them. CDR3 DNA: TGTGCCAGCAGCTTGGCCATTCCCCGGACAGCCAATGAAAAACTGTTTTTT. Amino acids: CASSLAIPRTANEKLFF.

The chain has TRBV7-6 and TRBJ2-2; TRBD2 is a possible D gene (7 bases). Germline V gene data show CDR1 as SGHVS and CDR2 as FNYEAQ. The CDR3 consists of 15 residues. The V and J ends lost 5 bases and 7 bases respectively, with 17 bases between them. CDR3 coding DNA: TGTGCCAGCAGCACGTATACAGGGAGGGTCGGGGAGCTGTTTTTT. Its translation: CASSTYTGRVGELFF. Complete variable domain (other parts from reference TRBV7-6 and TRBJ2-2): GAGVSQSPRYKVTKRGQDVALRCDPISGHVSLYWYRQALGQGPEFLTYFNYEAQQDKSGLPNDRFSAERPEGSISTLTIQRTEQRDSAMYRCASSTYTGRVGELFFGEGSRLTVL.